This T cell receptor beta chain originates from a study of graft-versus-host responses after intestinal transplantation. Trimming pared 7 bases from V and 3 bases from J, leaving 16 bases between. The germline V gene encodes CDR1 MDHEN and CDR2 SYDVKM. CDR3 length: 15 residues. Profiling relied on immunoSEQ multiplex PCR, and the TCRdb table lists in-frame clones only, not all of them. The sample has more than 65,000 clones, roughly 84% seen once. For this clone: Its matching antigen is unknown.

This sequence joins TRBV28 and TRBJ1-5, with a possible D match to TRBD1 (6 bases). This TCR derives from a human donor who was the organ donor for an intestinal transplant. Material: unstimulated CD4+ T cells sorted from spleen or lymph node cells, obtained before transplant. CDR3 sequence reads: CASIPGGGHNQPQHF. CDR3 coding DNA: TGTGCCAGCATCCCGGGGGGGGGACACAATCAGCCCCAGCATTTT.